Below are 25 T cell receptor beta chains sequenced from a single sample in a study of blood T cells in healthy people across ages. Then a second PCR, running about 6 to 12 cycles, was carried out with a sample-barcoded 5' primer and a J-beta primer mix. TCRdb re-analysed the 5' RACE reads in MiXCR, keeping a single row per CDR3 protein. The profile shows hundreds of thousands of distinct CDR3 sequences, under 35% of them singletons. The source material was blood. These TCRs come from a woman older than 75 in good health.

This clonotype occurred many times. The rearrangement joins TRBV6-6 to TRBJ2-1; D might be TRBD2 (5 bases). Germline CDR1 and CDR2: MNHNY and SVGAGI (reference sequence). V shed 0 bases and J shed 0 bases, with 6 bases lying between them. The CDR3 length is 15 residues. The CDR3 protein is CASSYSGSSYNEQFF. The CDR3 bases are TGTGCCAGCAGTTACTCAGGGAGCTCCTACAATGAGCAGTTCTTC.

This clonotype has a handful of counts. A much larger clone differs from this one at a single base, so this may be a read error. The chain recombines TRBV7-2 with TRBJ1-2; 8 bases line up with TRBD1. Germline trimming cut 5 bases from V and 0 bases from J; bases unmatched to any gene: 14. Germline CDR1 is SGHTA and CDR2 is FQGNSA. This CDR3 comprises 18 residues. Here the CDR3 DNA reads TGTACCAGCAGCCCGGACAGGGTCGCAGCGATGTCTAACTATGGCTACACCTTC. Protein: CTSSPDRVAAMSNYGYTF.

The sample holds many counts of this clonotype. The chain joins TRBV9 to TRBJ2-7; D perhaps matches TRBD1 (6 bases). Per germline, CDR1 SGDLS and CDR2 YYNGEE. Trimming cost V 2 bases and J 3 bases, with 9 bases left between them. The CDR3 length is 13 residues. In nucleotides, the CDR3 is TGTGCCAGCAGCGTCGGGACACGCTACGAGCAGTACTTC. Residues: CASSVGTRYEQYF.

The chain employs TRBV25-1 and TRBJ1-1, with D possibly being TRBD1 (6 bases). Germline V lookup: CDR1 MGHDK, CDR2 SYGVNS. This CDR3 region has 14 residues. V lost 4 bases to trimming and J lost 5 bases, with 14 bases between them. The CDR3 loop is CASSGGAGWTEAFF. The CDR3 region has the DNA TGTGCCAGCAGTGGGGGGGCGGGTTGGACTGAAGCTTTCTTT.

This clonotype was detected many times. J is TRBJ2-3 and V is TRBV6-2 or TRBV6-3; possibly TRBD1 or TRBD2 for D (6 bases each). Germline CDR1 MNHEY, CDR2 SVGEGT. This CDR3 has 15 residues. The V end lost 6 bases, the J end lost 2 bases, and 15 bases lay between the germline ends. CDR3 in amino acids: CASRWWGAHTDTQYF. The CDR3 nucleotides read TGTGCCAGCAGATGGTGGGGGGCCCACACAGATACGCAGTATTTT.

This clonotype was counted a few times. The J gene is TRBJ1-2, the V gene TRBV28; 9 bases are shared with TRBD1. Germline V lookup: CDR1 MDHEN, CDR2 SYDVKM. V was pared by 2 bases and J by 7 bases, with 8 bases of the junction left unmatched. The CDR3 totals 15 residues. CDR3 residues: CASSLRTGAGSGYTF. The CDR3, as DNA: TGTGCCAGCAGTTTAAGGACAGGGGCGGGATCTGGCTACACCTTC.

DNA for the CDR3: TGTGCCAGCAGCTTACTGACAGGGGGAAACACCATATATTTT. Protein sequence: CASSLLTGGNTIYF. This chain joins TRBV7-9 and TRBJ1-3, with 7 bases fitting TRBD1. The trim removed 2 bases at V and 4 bases at J, leaving 2 bases unmatched. Germline V gives CDR1 SEHNR, CDR2 FQNEAQ (reference sequence). This CDR3 comprises 14 residues.

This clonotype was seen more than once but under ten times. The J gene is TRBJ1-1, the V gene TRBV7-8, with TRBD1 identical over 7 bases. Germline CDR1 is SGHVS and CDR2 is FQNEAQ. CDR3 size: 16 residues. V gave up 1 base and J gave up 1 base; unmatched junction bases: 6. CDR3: CASSLGSRGTNTEAFF. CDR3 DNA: TGTGCCAGCAGCTTAGGTTCCAGGGGGACGAACACTGAAGCTTTCTTT. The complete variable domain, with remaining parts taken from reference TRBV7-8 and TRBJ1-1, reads GAGVSQSPRYKVAKRGQDVALRCDPISGHVSLFWYQQALGQGPEFLTYFQNEAQLDKSGLPSDRFFAERPEGSVSTLKIQRTQQEDSAVYLCASSLGSRGTNTEAFFGQGTRLTVV.

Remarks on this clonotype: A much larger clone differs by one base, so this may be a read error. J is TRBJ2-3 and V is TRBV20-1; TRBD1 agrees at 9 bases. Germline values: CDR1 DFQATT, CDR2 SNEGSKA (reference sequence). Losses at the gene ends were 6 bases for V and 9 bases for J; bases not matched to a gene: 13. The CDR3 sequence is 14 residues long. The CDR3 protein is CSAAAPGQGSTQYF. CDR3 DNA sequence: TGCAGTGCCGCCGCTCCTGGACAGGGGTCGACGCAGTATTTT.

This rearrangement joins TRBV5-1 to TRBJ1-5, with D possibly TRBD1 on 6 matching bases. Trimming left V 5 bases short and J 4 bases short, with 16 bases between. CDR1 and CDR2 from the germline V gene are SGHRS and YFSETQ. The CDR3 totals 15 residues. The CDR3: CASSLLGHSNQPQHF. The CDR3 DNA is TGCGCCAGCAGTCTCCTGGGACATTCGAATCAGCCCCAGCATTTT.

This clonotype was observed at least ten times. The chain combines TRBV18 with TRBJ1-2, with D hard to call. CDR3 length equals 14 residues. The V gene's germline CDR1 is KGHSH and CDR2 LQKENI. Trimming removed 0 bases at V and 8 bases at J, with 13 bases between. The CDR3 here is CASSPPMRTEGYTF. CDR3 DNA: TGTGCCAGCTCACCACCGATGAGGACGGAAGGCTACACCTTC.

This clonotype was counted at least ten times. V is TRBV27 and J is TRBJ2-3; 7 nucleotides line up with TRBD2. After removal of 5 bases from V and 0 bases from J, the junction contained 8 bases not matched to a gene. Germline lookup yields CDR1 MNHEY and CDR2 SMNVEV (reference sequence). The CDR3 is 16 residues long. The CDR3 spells CASSILAVASTDTQYF. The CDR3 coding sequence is TGTGCCAGCAGTATCCTAGCGGTTGCTAGCACAGATACGCAGTATTTT.

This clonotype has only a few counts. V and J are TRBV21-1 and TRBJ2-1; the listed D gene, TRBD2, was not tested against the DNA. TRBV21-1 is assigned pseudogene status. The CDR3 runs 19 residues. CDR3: CASSKRGLAGENWYNEQFF. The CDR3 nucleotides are TGTGCCAGCAGCAAAAGAGGACTAGCGGGGGAGAATTGGTACAATGAGCAGTTCTTC.

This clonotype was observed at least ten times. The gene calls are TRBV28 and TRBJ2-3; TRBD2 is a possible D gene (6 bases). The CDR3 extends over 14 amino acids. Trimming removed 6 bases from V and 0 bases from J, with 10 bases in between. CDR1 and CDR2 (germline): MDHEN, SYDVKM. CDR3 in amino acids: CASRRAGSTDTQYF. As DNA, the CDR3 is TGTGCCAGCAGGAGGGCGGGGAGCACAGATACGCAGTATTTT.

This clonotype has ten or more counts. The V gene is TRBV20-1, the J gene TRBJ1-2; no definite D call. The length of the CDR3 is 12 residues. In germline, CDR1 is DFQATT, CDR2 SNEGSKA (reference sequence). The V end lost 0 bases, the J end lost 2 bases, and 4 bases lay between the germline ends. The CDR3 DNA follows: TGCAGTGCTAGAGAACGGAACTATGGCTACACCTTC. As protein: CSARERNYGYTF.

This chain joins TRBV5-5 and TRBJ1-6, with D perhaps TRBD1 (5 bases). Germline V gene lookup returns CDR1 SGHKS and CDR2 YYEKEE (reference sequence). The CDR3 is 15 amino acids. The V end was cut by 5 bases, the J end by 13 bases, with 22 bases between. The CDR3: CASRQIARDPFPLHF. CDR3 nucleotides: TGTGCCAGCAGACAGATAGCCCGGGACCCTTTCCCCCTCCACTTT. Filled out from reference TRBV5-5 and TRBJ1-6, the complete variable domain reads DAGVTQSPTHLIKTRGQQVTLRCSPISGHKSVSWYQQVLGQGPQFIFQYYEKEERGRGNFPDRFSARQFPNYSSELNVNALLLGDSALYLCASRQIARDPFPLHFGNGTRLTVT.

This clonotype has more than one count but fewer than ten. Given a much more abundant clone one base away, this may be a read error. The CDR3 nucleotides read TGCGCCAGCAGCTTAGACAGGGGCAAGACCCAAGAGCAGTACTTC. Translated: CASSLDRGKTQEQYF. This rearrangement joins TRBV5-1 to TRBJ2-5, with TRBD1 matching over 8 bases. This CDR3 has 15 residues. Germline V CDR1 and CDR2: SGHRS, YFSETQ. V lost 2 bases, J lost 11 bases, and 14 bases stayed unmatched.

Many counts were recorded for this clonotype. The chain's CDR3 is CASRVQAGLSQETQYF. CDR3 in DNA: TGCGCCAGCAGGGTGCAGGCGGGGCTATCCCAAGAGACCCAGTACTTC. The chain recombines TRBV5-1 with TRBJ2-5; TRBD2 might be the D (6 bases). Germline V lookup: CDR1 SGHRS, CDR2 YFSETQ. The CDR3 is made up of 16 amino acids. V was pared by 5 bases and J by 1 base, with 18 bases between.

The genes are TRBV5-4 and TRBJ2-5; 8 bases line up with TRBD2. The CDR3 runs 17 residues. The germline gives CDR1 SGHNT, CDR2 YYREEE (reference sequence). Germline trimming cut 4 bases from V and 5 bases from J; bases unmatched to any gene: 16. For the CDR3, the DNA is TGTGCCAGCAGCCCGGGGGGGAATCTAGCGAGAGGGGAGACCCAGTACTTC. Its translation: CASSPGGNLARGETQYF.

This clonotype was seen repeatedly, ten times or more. CDR3 protein: CASSLPVAKNIQYF. The DNA for the CDR3 is TGTGCCAGCAGCTTACCTGTAGCCAAAAACATTCAGTACTTC. The chain has TRBV7-2 and TRBJ2-4, with unresolved D. Trimming left V 2 bases short and J 0 bases short, with 5 bases between. The CDR3 runs to 14 residues. Per germline, CDR1 SGHTA and CDR2 FQGNSA.

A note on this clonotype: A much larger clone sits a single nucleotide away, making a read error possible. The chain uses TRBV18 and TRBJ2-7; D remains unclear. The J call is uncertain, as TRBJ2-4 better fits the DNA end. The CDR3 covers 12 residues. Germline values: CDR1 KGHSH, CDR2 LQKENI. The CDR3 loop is CANSPSRDIQYF. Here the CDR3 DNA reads TGTGCCAACTCACCAAGCCGGGACATTCAGTACTTC.

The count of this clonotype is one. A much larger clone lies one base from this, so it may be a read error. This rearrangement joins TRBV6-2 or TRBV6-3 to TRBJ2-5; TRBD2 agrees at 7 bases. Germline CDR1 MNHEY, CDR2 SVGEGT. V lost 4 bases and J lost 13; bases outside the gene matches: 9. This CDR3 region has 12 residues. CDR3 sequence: CASSSAGETGYF. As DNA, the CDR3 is TGTGCCAGCAGTTCTGCGGGGGAAACCGGGTACTTC.

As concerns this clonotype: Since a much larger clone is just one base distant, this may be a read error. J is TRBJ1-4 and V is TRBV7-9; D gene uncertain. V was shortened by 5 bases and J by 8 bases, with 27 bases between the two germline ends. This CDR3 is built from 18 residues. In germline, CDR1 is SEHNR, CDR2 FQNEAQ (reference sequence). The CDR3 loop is CASSPTPGITGGGEKLFF. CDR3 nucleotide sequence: TGTGCCAGCAGCCCAACTCCCGGGATCACCGGTGGAGGAGAAAAACTGTTTTTT.

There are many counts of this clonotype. The CDR3 loop is CASSITGNSPLHF. The CDR3 region has the DNA TGTGCCAGCAGCATCACAGGGAATTCACCCCTCCACTTT. The J gene is TRBJ1-6, the V gene TRBV11-2, with D possibly TRBD1 on 6 matching bases. Looked up from germline, CDR1 is SGHAT and CDR2 is FQNNGV. Deletions cut 5 bases from V and 7 bases from J, with 9 bases between. The CDR3 runs to 13 residues.

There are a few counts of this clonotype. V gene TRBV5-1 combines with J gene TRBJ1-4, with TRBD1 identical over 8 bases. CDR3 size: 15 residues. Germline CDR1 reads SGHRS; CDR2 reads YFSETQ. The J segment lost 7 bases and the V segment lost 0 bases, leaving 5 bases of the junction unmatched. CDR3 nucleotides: TGCGCCAGCAGCTTGGGGACAGGGAGGGGTGAAAAACTGTTTTTT. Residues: CASSLGTGRGEKLFF.